The 9 T cell receptor beta chains given below trace back to one sample, sequenced in a study of PD-1 blockade in classical Hodgkin lymphoma. Each patient's relapse followed autologous stem cell transplantation, and brentuximab vedotin exposure varied. Sequencing used immunoSEQ multiplex PCR; TCRdb keeps in-frame clones, though not all of them. This table holds 20,000 to 25,000 clones, 77% found once. Sequenced material: peripheral blood mononuclear cells (PBMCs), taken before the second cycle of nivolumab. The receptors come from a human donor with classical Hodgkin lymphoma.

CDR3 DNA: TGCGCCAGCAGCTTGATGGGACAGGGTGAAAATGAAAAACTGTTTTTT. Translation: CASSLMGQGENEKLFF. J is TRBJ1-4 and V is TRBV5-1, with 9 bases that match TRBD1. CDR3 length: 16 amino acids. CDR1 and CDR2 from the germline V gene are SGHRS and YFSETQ. Losses at the gene ends were 1 base for V and 5 bases for J; bases not matched to a gene: 6. The variable domain in full, with the rest retrieved from reference TRBV5-1 and TRBJ1-4, is KAGVTQTPRYLIKTRGQQVTLSCSPISGHRSVSWYQQTPGQGLQFLFEYFSETQRNKGNFPGRFSGRQFSNSRSEMNVSTLELGDSALYLCASSLMGQGENEKLFFGSGTQLSVL.

The chain couples TRBV2 to TRBJ1-2; D gene unclear. The CDR3 length is 12 residues. Trimming took off 10 bases at V and 0 bases at J, with 9 bases between the two ends. CDR1 and CDR2 (germline): SNHLY, FYNNEI. CDR3 protein: CATVRANYGYTF. CDR3 nucleotides: TGTGCCACCGTAAGAGCTAACTATGGCTACACCTTC.

The chain employs TRBV11-1 and TRBJ2-1, with TRBD2 matching 7 bases. Germline V gene lookup returns CDR1 SGHAT and CDR2 FQDESV (reference sequence). The junction had 7 bases not matched to a gene; V was cut back by 1 base and J by 7 bases. There are 15 residues in the CDR3. The CDR3 region is CASSLVGGGGNEQFF. The CDR3 nucleotides read TGTGCCAGCAGCTTAGTTGGGGGGGGAGGGAATGAGCAGTTCTTC.

CDR3 nucleotides: TGTGCCAGCAGTACAGGGTCTTCCGAAGCTTTCTTT. Translation gives CASSTGSSEAFF. The V call is TRBV6-5, the J call TRBJ1-1; D might be TRBD1 (6 bases). The CDR3 runs 12 residues. With 5 bases removed from V and 8 bases from J, the gap between germline ends came to 12 bases. Germline CDR1 is MNHEY and CDR2 is SVGAGI.

By share, this clone counts as medium-sized (0.01 to 0.1%). This chain connects TRBV2 to TRBJ2-7; D assignment may be TRBD1 or TRBD2 (5 bases each). V dropped 8 bases and J dropped 6 bases, with 14 bases sitting between them. There are 12 residues in the CDR3. Looked up from germline, CDR1 is SNHLY and CDR2 is FYNNEI. CDR3 in amino acids: CASRGQPIEQYF. The CDR3 DNA reads TGTGCCAGCCGGGGCCAGCCGATCGAGCAGTACTTC.

The rearrangement joins TRBV19 to TRBJ1-1; D possibly corresponds to TRBD1 (5 bases). V lost 1 base to trimming and J lost 5 bases, with 11 bases between them. The CDR3 is 14 residues long. In germline, CDR1 is LNHDA, CDR2 SQIVND (reference sequence). CDR3 bases: TGTGCCAGTAGTATAGCTGATGGGGGGACTGAAGCTTTCTTT. This sequence encodes CASSIADGGTEAFF.

CDR3 residues: CASSLEFSGPQPQHF. CDR3 coding DNA: TGTGCCAGCAGCTTGGAGTTTAGCGGGCCCCAGCCCCAGCATTTT. This chain joins TRBV5-8 and TRBJ1-5; no clear D. Germline V gene data show CDR1 as SGHTS and CDR2 as YDEGEE. Trimming took 0 bases from V and 7 from J, leaving 14 bases between them. The CDR3 length is 15 residues. Together with reference TRBV5-8 and TRBJ1-5, the CDR3 gives the full variable domain: EAGVTQSPTHLIKTRGQQATLRCSPISGHTSVYWYQQALGLGLQFLLWYDEGEERNRGNFPPRFSGRQFPNYSSELNVNALELEDSALYLCASSLEFSGPQPQHFGDGTRLSIL.

The rearrangement uses TRBV5-6 and TRBJ2-7, with 7 bases that match TRBD1. The CDR3 totals 14 residues. Germline V gene lookup returns CDR1 SGHDT and CDR2 YYEEEE. V trimming: 7 bases; J trimming: 6 bases; junction bases outside the gene matches: 13. The CDR3 DNA sequence: TGTGCCAGCCAATTTGACAGGGTATCGGGCGAGCAGTACTTC. Translating it yields CASQFDRVSGEQYF.

The chain couples TRBV27 to TRBJ2-7; D possibly corresponds to TRBD1 (5 bases). V was shortened by 4 bases and J by 6 bases, with 10 bases between the two germline ends. The germline CDR1 and CDR2 sequences are MNHEY and SMNVEV (reference sequence). The CDR3 totals 12 residues. CDR3 residues: CASSSRALEQYF. The CDR3 coding sequence is TGTGCCAGCAGTTCCAGGGCCCTCGAGCAGTACTTC.